This T cell receptor (beta chain) appears in the sequencing data of a study of Graves' ophthalmopathy and Graves' hyperthyroidism. Study outcomes and limitations: Predictions made by the model for ophthalmopathy progression reached approximately 71% sensitivity and 72% to 85% specificity. The majority of expanded thyroid clonotypes above 0.001 frequency also occurred in blood.

About this clonotype itself: Its target is not known.

Scientists amplified the TCR beta CDR3 regions from RNA transcripts. HTBI-primed first-round RT-PCR preceded second-round multiplex PCR. TCRdb redid the calling of the multiplex PCR reads with MiXCR, one entry per CDR3 protein. The table has under 800,000 distinct CDR3 sequences, about 24% seen once. Diagnosis relied on clinical symptoms, serum thyroxine, TRAb, thyroid ultrasound and orbital computed tomography. Trimming took 5 bases from V and 4 from J, leaving 11 bases between them. Looked up from germline, CDR1 is GTSNPN and CDR2 is SVGIG (reference sequence). This CDR3 is built from 12 residues. This chain joins TRBV30 and TRBJ1-2; TRBD1 might be the D (6 bases). Sequenced input: peripheral blood. The clonotype was recovered from a woman under 30 with stable Graves' hyperthyroidism. Some clones in this sample may be carry-over from other donors' samples. CDR3 loop: CAWVRGSYGYTF. The CDR3 DNA is TGTGCCTGGGTCAGGGGAAGCTATGGCTACACCTTC.